Listed below are T cell receptor beta chains from one sample, sequenced in a study of blood T cell repertoires in COVID-19. Some clones are missing from TCRdb's copy, which holds only in-frame ones; the method was immunoSEQ multiplex PCR. The table lists roughly 98,000 clones, around 92% of them singletons, with 6.3% in the top ten. Sequences were obtained from peripheral blood. The receptors were gathered from a woman aged 55-75 years with active COVID-19. The CDR3 runs from the conserved cysteine through the conserved F or W. The order of the fields is V gene, D gene, J gene, clone size, CDR3 DNA, CDR3 protein. A D gene is named only where the DNA matches it firmly. A row's size may be missing; if present it is once, few, many or a size class.

V gene: TRBV7-2; D gene: TRBD1; J gene: TRBJ1-1; clone size: NA; CDR3 DNA: TGTGCCAGCAGCCCGACAGGGCGAAACACTGAAGCTTTCTTT; CDR3 protein: CASSPTGRNTEAFF
V gene: TRBV27; D gene: NA; J gene: TRBJ1-2; clone size: NA; CDR3 DNA: TGTGCCAGCAGTTTACAGCGAGCTAACTATGGCTACACCTTC; CDR3 protein: CASSLQRANYGYTF
V gene: TRBV7-9; D gene: NA; J gene: TRBJ2-5; clone size: NA; CDR3 DNA: TGTGCCAGCAGCTTACGGGGGGCCGAGACCCAGTACTTC; CDR3 protein: CASSLRGAETQYF
V gene: TRBV6-5; D gene: NA; J gene: TRBJ1-1; clone size: NA; CDR3 DNA: TGTGCCAGCAGTTCCCCTTATGACAATGAAGCTTTCTTT; CDR3 protein: CASSSPYDNEAFF
V gene: TRBV5-4; D gene: NA; J gene: TRBJ1-6; clone size: NA; CDR3 DNA: TGTGCCAGCAGCTTGCTAACAGGGAACGGTAATTCACCCCTCCACTTT; CDR3 protein: CASSLLTGNGNSPLHF
V gene: TRBV19; D gene: TRBD1; J gene: TRBJ2-5; clone size: once; CDR3 DNA: TGTGCCAGTAGTAAACTACAGGGGATGGAGACCCAGTACTTC; CDR3 protein: CASSKLQGMETQYF
V gene: TRBV28; D gene: NA; J gene: TRBJ2-7; clone size: NA; CDR3 DNA: TGTGCCAGCAGTTCATCTCAGGGATCGTACGAGCAGTACTTC; CDR3 protein: CASSSSQGSYEQYF
V gene: TRBV7-9; D gene: NA; J gene: TRBJ2-7; clone size: once; CDR3 DNA: TGTGCCAGCAGCTTAGCTGCAGGCCCAAAATACTACGAGCAGTACTTC; CDR3 protein: CASSLAAGPKYYEQYF
V gene: TRBV6-5; D gene: NA; J gene: TRBJ2-1; clone size: NA; CDR3 DNA: TGTGCCAGCAAACGGCCACGAAGCGACAATGAGCAGTTCTTC; CDR3 protein: CASKRPRSDNEQFF
V gene: TRBV11-2; D gene: NA; J gene: TRBJ2-1; clone size: NA; CDR3 DNA: TGTGCCAGCAGCTTAGTGTCAGCCTACAATGAGCAGTTCTTC; CDR3 protein: CASSLVSAYNEQFF
V gene: TRBV11-3; D gene: TRBD2; J gene: TRBJ2-1; clone size: NA; CDR3 DNA: TGTGCCAGCAGCTTAGGACTAGCGGGGGGGCTGTCCTACAATGAGCAGTTCTTC; CDR3 protein: CASSLGLAGGLSYNEQFF
V gene: TRBV7-2; D gene: NA; J gene: TRBJ2-6; clone size: NA; CDR3 DNA: TGTGCCAGCAGCCCCCGGCAGGGGCCTTCCTCTGGGGCCAACGTCCTGACTTTC; CDR3 protein: CASSPRQGPSSGANVLTF
V gene: TRBV6-1; D gene: TRBD1; J gene: TRBJ2-5; clone size: NA; CDR3 DNA: TGTGCCAGCAGTGAAAACAGGGGTTGGGAGACCCAGTACTTC; CDR3 protein: CASSENRGWETQYF
V gene: TRBV30; D gene: TRBD2; J gene: TRBJ2-1; clone size: NA; CDR3 DNA: TGTGCCTGGAGTGTAGGGGGGACTAGCGTCGGTGAGCAGTTCTTC; CDR3 protein: CAWSVGGTSVGEQFF
V gene: TRBV9; D gene: NA; J gene: TRBJ2-3; clone size: NA; CDR3 DNA: TGTGCCAGCAGCGTTGGGGCTGGGACAGATACGCAGTATTTT; CDR3 protein: CASSVGAGTDTQYF
V gene: TRBV14; D gene: NA; J gene: TRBJ1-2; clone size: NA; CDR3 DNA: TGTGCCAGCAGCCTCACGTTGGGGGCACATGGCTACACCTTC; CDR3 protein: CASSLTLGAHGYTF
V gene: TRBV5-1; D gene: NA; J gene: TRBJ2-1; clone size: NA; CDR3 DNA: TGCGCCAGCAGTACCCTTAGCCAGAAACCCAATGAGCAGTTCTTC; CDR3 protein: CASSTLSQKPNEQFF
V gene: TRBV29-1; D gene: NA; J gene: TRBJ1-1; clone size: NA; CDR3 DNA: TGCAGCGTTCAACGACAGTATACGACTGAAGCTTTCTTT; CDR3 protein: CSVQRQYTTEAFF
V gene: TRBV5-6; D gene: NA; J gene: TRBJ2-5; clone size: once; CDR3 DNA: TGTGCCAGCAGCTTGGTTGGGGCGAGTGGTTTGGAGACCCAGTACTTC; CDR3 protein: CASSLVGASGLETQYF
V gene: TRBV19; D gene: NA; J gene: TRBJ2-3; clone size: NA; CDR3 DNA: TGTGCCAGTAGTAGCGGAGGCAGAGATACGCAGTATTTT; CDR3 protein: CASSSGGRDTQYF
V gene: TRBV12-3/TRBV12-4; D gene: NA; J gene: TRBJ2-2; clone size: NA; CDR3 DNA: TGTGCCAGCAGCCCCATCCCCGGGGAGCTGTTTTTT; CDR3 protein: CASSPIPGELFF
V gene: TRBV5-1; D gene: NA; J gene: TRBJ2-3; clone size: NA; CDR3 DNA: TGCGCCAGCAGCTTTGACACGGAACAGGGTGACACAGATACGCAGTATTTT; CDR3 protein: CASSFDTEQGDTDTQYF
V gene: TRBV20-1; D gene: NA; J gene: TRBJ1-5; clone size: NA; CDR3 DNA: TGCAGTGCTAGTAGGGCCCCAGGGAACAATCAGCCCCAGCATTTT; CDR3 protein: CSASRAPGNNQPQHF
V gene: TRBV19; D gene: NA; J gene: TRBJ1-5; clone size: NA; CDR3 DNA: TGTGCCAGTAGTATTAGGGGGACATCTCGTTCTTTCAGCAATCAGCCCCAGCATTTT; CDR3 protein: CASSIRGTSRSFSNQPQHF
V gene: TRBV11-2; D gene: NA; J gene: TRBJ1-1; clone size: NA; CDR3 DNA: TGTGCCAGCAGCTCTAATTGGGGCTCGTACACTGAAGCTTTCTTT; CDR3 protein: CASSSNWGSYTEAFF
V gene: TRBV6-5; D gene: NA; J gene: TRBJ1-2; clone size: NA; CDR3 DNA: TGTGCCAGCAGTTACTCAGATGCACTCTATGGCTACACCTTC; CDR3 protein: CASSYSDALYGYTF
V gene: TRBV18; D gene: TRBD1; J gene: TRBJ2-5; clone size: NA; CDR3 DNA: TGTGCCAGCTCACCACTCCCCCCCGGGACAGGGATGGAGACCCAGTACTTC; CDR3 protein: CASSPLPPGTGMETQYF
V gene: TRBV25-1; D gene: NA; J gene: TRBJ1-2; clone size: NA; CDR3 DNA: TGTGCCAGCAGTGGGGGACTCTATGGCTACACCTTC; CDR3 protein: CASSGGLYGYTF
V gene: TRBV4-1; D gene: NA; J gene: TRBJ1-1; clone size: NA; CDR3 DNA: TGCGCCAGCAGCCACCCCAGCGGGCAGAACACTGAAGCTTTCTTT; CDR3 protein: CASSHPSGQNTEAFF
V gene: TRBV9; D gene: TRBD2; J gene: TRBJ2-1; clone size: NA; CDR3 DNA: TGTGCCAGCAGCGCGGGACTAGCTTCCTACAATGAGCAGTTCTTC; CDR3 protein: CASSAGLASYNEQFF
V gene: TRBV3-1/TRBV3-2; D gene: TRBD2; J gene: TRBJ2-1; clone size: NA; CDR3 DNA: TGTGCCAGCAGCCAAGTACCCCGACTAGCGGGAGACAATGAGCAGTTCTTC; CDR3 protein: CASSQVPRLAGDNEQFF